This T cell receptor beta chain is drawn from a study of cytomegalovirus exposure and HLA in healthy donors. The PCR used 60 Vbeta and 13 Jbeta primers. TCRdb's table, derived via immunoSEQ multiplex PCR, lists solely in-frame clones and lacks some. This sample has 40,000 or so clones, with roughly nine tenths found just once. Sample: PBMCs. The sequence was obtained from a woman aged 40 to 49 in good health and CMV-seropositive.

The CDR3 protein is CASRYRGGNTEAFF. The CDR3 DNA reads as TGTGCCAGCAGGTACAGGGGTGGGAACACTGAAGCTTTCTTT. The chain carries TRBV6-5 and TRBJ1-1; 7 bases are shared with TRBD1. This CDR3 is built from 14 residues. V shed 6 bases, J shed 1 base, and the junction held 5 bases outside the gene matches. Germline-derived CDR1 and CDR2 are MNHEY and SVGAGI.